The rows below give T cell receptor beta chains drawn from one sample of a study of T cell responses to AZD1222 COVID-19 vaccine. The data were produced by immunoSEQ multiplex PCR, yet TCRdb's version contains in-frame clones alone and is incomplete. Among about 150,000 clones listed, around 90% were seen once. Source: peripheral blood, taken on day 0 of AZD1222 vaccination. The receptors stem from an adult in good health. CDR3s include the opening cysteine and the closing phenylalanine or tryptophan. Each record gives: clone size, V gene, D gene, J gene, CDR3 DNA, CDR3 protein. D genes are given only for firm matches. Rows may omit the clone size; those that give it use once, few, many or a size class.

clone_size: -
v_call: TRBV6-5
d_call: -
j_call: TRBJ1-1
cdr3_nt: TGTGCCAGCAGCGACAGGTTTGGGAACACTGAAGCTTTCTTT
cdr3_aa: CASSDRFGNTEAFF

clone_size: -
v_call: TRBV7-3
d_call: -
j_call: TRBJ1-2
cdr3_nt: TGTGCCAGCAGCTTAACCGGGAGCAGGGTAGATGGCTACACCTTC
cdr3_aa: CASSLTGSRVDGYTF

clone_size: -
v_call: TRBV2
d_call: TRBD1
j_call: TRBJ1-1
cdr3_nt: TGTGCCACGGAAGGGACAGGGGGCGGGAACACTGAAGCTTTCTTT
cdr3_aa: CATEGTGGGNTEAFF

clone_size: -
v_call: TRBV27
d_call: -
j_call: TRBJ2-5
cdr3_nt: TGTGCCAGCAGTTTAGGTAGGGGAGAGACCCAGTACTTC
cdr3_aa: CASSLGRGETQYF

clone_size: -
v_call: TRBV7-8
d_call: TRBD1
j_call: TRBJ1-1
cdr3_nt: TGTGCCAGCAGCCTCGGACAGGGGAGTTCAGTGAACACTGAAGCTTTCTTT
cdr3_aa: CASSLGQGSSVNTEAFF

clone_size: -
v_call: TRBV6-5
d_call: -
j_call: TRBJ2-1
cdr3_nt: TGTGCCAGCAGTCAGGGGAGCTCCTACAATGAGCAGTTCTTC
cdr3_aa: CASSQGSSYNEQFF

clone_size: -
v_call: TRBV3-1/TRBV3-2
d_call: -
j_call: TRBJ1-2
cdr3_nt: TGTGCCAGCAGCCTCCCGACACGTTCGGGTGGCTACACCTTC
cdr3_aa: CASSLPTRSGGYTF

clone_size: once
v_call: TRBV11-2
d_call: TRBD1
j_call: TRBJ1-1
cdr3_nt: TGTGCCAGCAGCTTAATAAGTGCGTTGGGACAGGGAAGAGCCGCTTTCTTT
cdr3_aa: CASSLISALGQGRAAFF

clone_size: -
v_call: TRBV30
d_call: -
j_call: TRBJ1-1
cdr3_nt: TGTGCCTGGAGTGGTTGGGACCCCAGGACTGAAGCTTTCTTT
cdr3_aa: CAWSGWDPRTEAFF

clone_size: -
v_call: TRBV7-2
d_call: -
j_call: TRBJ1-5
cdr3_nt: TGTGCCAGCAGCTTAGGAGTATATGGCAATCAGCCCCAGCATTTT
cdr3_aa: CASSLGVYGNQPQHF

clone_size: -
v_call: TRBV19
d_call: TRBD1
j_call: TRBJ1-6
cdr3_nt: TGTGCCAGTAGTAATCAGGGGGCCACCAATTCACCCCTCCACTTT
cdr3_aa: CASSNQGATNSPLHF

clone_size: -
v_call: TRBV7-9
d_call: -
j_call: TRBJ2-1
cdr3_nt: TGTGCCAGCAGCCCGATCCAGGGGAGTGAGCAGTTCTTC
cdr3_aa: CASSPIQGSEQFF

clone_size: few
v_call: TRBV5-1
d_call: TRBD1
j_call: TRBJ1-2
cdr3_nt: TGCGCCAGCAGCTTAACCGGGACAGGGGTCTCCTATGGCTACACCTTC
cdr3_aa: CASSLTGTGVSYGYTF

clone_size: -
v_call: TRBV6-6
d_call: -
j_call: TRBJ1-1
cdr3_nt: TGTGCCAGCAGTTACGCGGCAGTGGAAGCTTTCTTT
cdr3_aa: CASSYAAVEAFF

clone_size: -
v_call: TRBV7-6
d_call: TRBD1
j_call: TRBJ1-3
cdr3_nt: TGTGCCAGCAGCTTACAGGGGGCTTTGGACACCATATATTTT
cdr3_aa: CASSLQGALDTIYF

clone_size: -
v_call: TRBV4-2
d_call: TRBD1
j_call: TRBJ1-6
cdr3_nt: TGTGCCAGCAGCCAAGAAGGGGGACAGGGGCTTTCACCCCTCCACTTT
cdr3_aa: CASSQEGGQGLSPLHF

clone_size: -
v_call: TRBV4-2
d_call: -
j_call: TRBJ1-5
cdr3_nt: TGTGCCAGCAGCCAAGATTGGGCCCGAAATCAGCCCCAGCATTTT
cdr3_aa: CASSQDWARNQPQHF

clone_size: -
v_call: TRBV6-5
d_call: TRBD2
j_call: TRBJ2-1
cdr3_nt: TGTGCCAGCAGCAGACAGCGGGAGTACAATGAGCAGTTCTTC
cdr3_aa: CASSRQREYNEQFF

clone_size: -
v_call: TRBV5-8
d_call: -
j_call: TRBJ2-7
cdr3_nt: TGTGCCAGCAGTTTCGACAGGAAAGAGCAGTACTTC
cdr3_aa: CASSFDRKEQYF

clone_size: -
v_call: TRBV18
d_call: -
j_call: TRBJ1-1
cdr3_nt: TGTGCCAGCTCACCATTAACGGGTCCTGCCACTGAAGCTTTCTTT
cdr3_aa: CASSPLTGPATEAFF

clone_size: once
v_call: TRBV7-2
d_call: -
j_call: TRBJ1-2
cdr3_nt: TGTGCCAGCAGCTTAGTAGGAGGGGGAGACTATGGCTACACCTTC
cdr3_aa: CASSLVGGGDYGYTF

clone_size: -
v_call: TRBV7-9
d_call: -
j_call: TRBJ1-2
cdr3_nt: TGTGCCAGCAGCTTAGGCGGGGGATTTAACTATGGCTACACCTTC
cdr3_aa: CASSLGGGFNYGYTF

clone_size: -
v_call: TRBV18
d_call: TRBD1
j_call: TRBJ2-2
cdr3_nt: TGTGCCAGCTCACGCAGGGGGAGCGCGAACACCGGGGAGCTGTTTTTT
cdr3_aa: CASSRRGSANTGELFF

clone_size: -
v_call: TRBV6-4
d_call: -
j_call: TRBJ1-1
cdr3_nt: TGTGCCAGCAGTGAGGGATTTAACACTGAAGCTTTCTTT
cdr3_aa: CASSEGFNTEAFF

clone_size: -
v_call: TRBV5-4
d_call: -
j_call: TRBJ1-2
cdr3_nt: TGTGCCAGCAGCTTGCCAGTTAACTATGGCTACACCTTC
cdr3_aa: CASSLPVNYGYTF

clone_size: -
v_call: TRBV28
d_call: -
j_call: TRBJ2-4
cdr3_nt: TGTGCCAGCAGTTCGTTCGCGTTCTCGGCCAAAAACATTCAGTACTTC
cdr3_aa: CASSSFAFSAKNIQYF

clone_size: once
v_call: TRBV18
d_call: -
j_call: TRBJ1-1
cdr3_nt: TGTGCCAGCTCACCACAAGGGAACACTGAAGCTTTCTTT
cdr3_aa: CASSPQGNTEAFF

clone_size: -
v_call: TRBV9
d_call: TRBD1
j_call: TRBJ1-1
cdr3_nt: TGTGCCAGCAGCGCTGGACAGGGGGCGGTGGCTGAAGCTTTCTTT
cdr3_aa: CASSAGQGAVAEAFF

clone_size: -
v_call: TRBV27
d_call: -
j_call: TRBJ2-7
cdr3_nt: TGTGCCAGCAGTTTACCCACGGGACCCGAAACCTTC
cdr3_aa: CASSLPTGPETF

clone_size: -
v_call: TRBV19
d_call: TRBD1
j_call: TRBJ1-3
cdr3_nt: TGTGCCAGTAGTACCGGGACAGCGGGGGACGGAAACACCATATATTTT
cdr3_aa: CASSTGTAGDGNTIYF

clone_size: once
v_call: TRBV4-1
d_call: TRBD2
j_call: TRBJ2-3
cdr3_nt: TGCGCCAGCAGCCCGGAGCGTACCGGGACTATTCCGTATTTT
cdr3_aa: CASSPERTGTIPYF